These 10 T cell receptor beta chains came from one sample sequenced in a study of OX40 agonist ivuxolimab in advanced cancers. Using immunoSEQ multiplex PCR, the repertoire was profiled, and TCRdb retains in-frame clones only, with some absent. The table lists about 73,000 clones, 70% to 90% of them singletons. Sample: CD4+ or CD8+ T cells sorted from blood, taken in a trial of the OX40 agonist ivuxolimab. The receptors stem from an adult with an advanced solid tumor such as melanoma, head and neck, liver or kidney cancer.

This chain connects TRBV10-2 to TRBJ1-5; possibly TRBD1 for D (5 bases). The CDR3 has 15 amino acids. Trimming took off 3 bases at V and 2 bases at J, with 11 bases between the two ends. Germline assignment: CDR1 WSHSY and CDR2 SAAADI. In DNA form, the CDR3 reads TGCGCCAGCAGTGACTGGGGGGAAGGCAATCAGCCCCAGCATTTT. It is translated as CASSDWGEGNQPQHF.

This chain uses TRBV11-2 with TRBJ1-3; D is unclear. Per germline, CDR1 SGHAT and CDR2 FQNNGV. This CDR3 contains 16 residues. The V end was cut by 5 bases, the J end by 0 bases, with 14 bases between. In DNA, the CDR3 is TGTGCCAGCAGCCGTGCCGGAGGGTTCTCTGGAAACACCATATATTTT. Its protein is CASSRAGGFSGNTIYF.

The genes are TRBV29-1 and TRBJ2-5; 11 nucleotides line up with TRBD2. This CDR3 has 14 residues. Looked up from germline, CDR1 is SQVTM and CDR2 is ANQGSEA. The ends lost 4 bases at V and 7 bases at J; junction bases unmatched: 8. The CDR3 loop is CSVATSGGTGTQYF. The CDR3 coding sequence is TGCAGCGTTGCTACTAGCGGGGGTACAGGGACCCAGTACTTC.

This sequence joins TRBV2 and TRBJ2-7; D is unclear. Germline V gene lookup returns CDR1 SNHLY and CDR2 FYNNEI. The CDR3 spans 14 residues. V gave up 2 bases and J gave up 5 bases, with 13 bases separating them. The chain's CDR3 is CASSERITVNEQYF. CDR3 bases: TGTGCCAGCAGTGAAAGAATAACAGTCAACGAGCAGTACTTC.

The V call is TRBV5-6, the J call TRBJ2-1, with D maybe TRBD1 (5 bases). Germline CDR1 is SGHDT and CDR2 is YYEEEE. V was shortened by 4 bases and J by 3 bases, with 11 bases between the two germline ends. This CDR3 is 14 amino acids long. As DNA, the CDR3 is TGTGCCAGCAGCCCCAGGGTCTACTACAATGAGCAGTTCTTC. It encodes CASSPRVYYNEQFF.

The chain is built from TRBV5-4 and TRBJ2-2; D unclear. Germline V CDR1 and CDR2: SGHNT, YYREEE (reference sequence). This CDR3 has 17 residues. Deletions cut 0 bases from V and 2 bases from J, with 14 bases between. CDR3 region: CASSLAASYSNTGELFF. In nucleotides, the CDR3 is TGTGCCAGCAGCTTGGCCGCCAGCTACAGTAACACCGGGGAGCTGTTTTTT.

CDR3 protein: CASSGDRGIEQYF. CDR3 in DNA: TGTGCCAGCAGCGGGGACAGGGGGATCGAGCAGTACTTC. This chain uses TRBV7-9 with TRBJ2-7; 11 bases are shared with TRBD1. CDR1 is SEHNR and CDR2 is FQNEAQ in the germline V gene (reference sequence). This CDR3 has 13 residues. V gave up 5 bases and J gave up 6 bases; unmatched junction bases: 3. Variable domain in full (rest from reference TRBV7-9 and TRBJ2-7): DTGVSQNPRHKITKRGQNVTFRCDPISEHNRLYWYRQTLGQGPEFLTYFQNEAQLEKSRLLSDRFSAERPKGSFSTLEIQRTEQGDSAMYLCASSGDRGIEQYFGPGTRLTVT.

The chain combines TRBV2 with TRBJ2-3; the D call may be TRBD1 or TRBD2 (5 bases each). V was pared by 5 bases and J by 3 bases, with 9 bases between. This CDR3 contains 13 residues. In germline, CDR1 is SNHLY, CDR2 FYNNEI. The CDR3: CASSTGLTDTQYF. CDR3 coding DNA: TGTGCCAGCAGTACAGGACTGACAGATACGCAGTATTTT.

V is TRBV7-9 and J is TRBJ2-1; D is possibly TRBD1 or TRBD2 (5 bases each). Trimming shortened V by 3 bases and J by 7 bases, and 16 bases separated the two germline ends. Germline values: CDR1 SEHNR, CDR2 FQNEAQ (reference sequence). The CDR3 consists of 15 residues. CDR3 coding DNA: TGTGCCAGCAGCTTTTGGGGGACGACTTCTAATGAGCAGTTCTTC. Translation: CASSFWGTTSNEQFF.

This chain uses TRBV5-1 with TRBJ2-3, with 12 bases identical to TRBD2. CDR3 length: 15 residues. CDR1 and CDR2 from the germline V gene are SGHRS and YFSETQ. V shed 5 bases and J 6 bases; nucleotides not matched to a gene: 7. CDR3 loop: CASRVASGGADTQYF. In nucleotides, the CDR3 is TGCGCCAGCAGAGTGGCTAGCGGGGGGGCCGATACGCAGTATTTT.